One and the same sample provided the 13 T cell receptor beta chains below, sequenced in a study of CXCR3-negative and CXCR3-positive naive CD8 T cells. General study findings and limits: Higher TRB CDR3 hydrophobicity marked CXCR3-positive naive cells relative to CXCR3-negative naive cells.

The study made its TRB cDNA libraries by 5' RACE, adding UMI labels. One entry per CDR3 protein, without DNA, is what TCRdb gives after re-calling the 5' RACE reads. This table lists roughly 140,000 distinct CDR3 sequences. Their recognized antigens are unknown. Sequenced input: naive CXCR3+ CD8+ T cells from blood. Subset noted: CD45RO-CCR7+CD27+CD95- naive CD8+ T cells expressing CXCR3 (TNR3+). These receptors were collected from a human donor in good health. Some clones in this sample may be carry-over from other donors' samples.

The gene calls are TRBV27 and TRBJ2-7; checking the TCRdb D call of TRBD2 is not possible without DNA. The CDR3 sequence is 16 residues long. CDR1 is MNHEY and CDR2 is SMNVEV in the germline V gene (reference sequence). CDR3 residues: CASSEDAPGGKYEQYF.

The genes are TRBV6-5 and TRBJ2-1. The CDR3 totals 15 residues. Germline V gene sequence: CDR1 MNHEY, CDR2 SVGAGI. The CDR3 protein is CASSYTGEVNNEQFF.

The chain uses TRBV7-9 and TRBJ2-1; as DNA is missing, the TRBD1 call by TCRdb cannot be tested. Germline loops: CDR1 SEHNR, CDR2 FQNEAQ (reference sequence). The CDR3 runs 12 residues. The CDR3 reads CASSPDSYEQFF.

J is TRBJ1-1 and V is TRBV5-5. The germline V gene encodes CDR1 SGHKS and CDR2 YYEKEE (reference sequence). The CDR3 is 14 amino acids. CDR3: CASSLYATNTEAFF.

V gene TRBV5-6 combines with J gene TRBJ2-3; lacking DNA, the TRBD1 call made by TCRdb goes unchecked. The V gene's germline CDR1 is SGHDT and CDR2 YYEEEE. The CDR3 has 17 residues. CDR3 sequence reads: CASSFRGGARSTDTQYF.

This chain uses TRBV7-6 with TRBJ2-1; without DNA, the TCRdb call of TRBD1 cannot be checked. The CDR3 covers 16 residues. The germline V gene encodes CDR1 SGHVS and CDR2 FNYEAQ. The CDR3 region is CASSLITGNGYNEQFF.

The chain recombines TRBV6-5 with TRBJ1-1. CDR3 length: 12 residues. CDR1 and CDR2 from the germline V gene are MNHEY and SVGAGI. CDR3 amino acids: CASSYGATEAFF.

The chain employs TRBV7-9 and TRBJ1-1; with no DNA, the TCRdb D assignment of TRBD1 cannot be verified. The CDR3 loop spans 17 amino acids. Germline CDR1 SEHNR, CDR2 FQNEAQ (reference sequence). The CDR3 loop is CTSSSDRGLIVYTEAFF.

This rearrangement joins TRBV12-3 or TRBV12-4 to TRBJ2-2. This CDR3 is built from 14 residues. The CDR3 loop reads CATLETYITGELFF.

The V gene is TRBV29-1, the J gene TRBJ2-1; the TRBD2 assignment by TCRdb is unverifiable without DNA. CDR1 is SQVTM, CDR2 ANQGSEA, per germline. The CDR3 has 13 amino acids. The CDR3: CSTSSGLDNEQFF.

The rearrangement uses TRBV3-1 and TRBJ2-1. This CDR3 region has 15 residues. Germline V CDR1 and CDR2: LGHDT, YNNKEL (reference sequence). The CDR3 loop reads CASSQDLYEYNEQFF.

This chain's CDR3 is CASSLQGLENTIYF. This chain links TRBV28 with TRBJ1-3. Germline CDR1 MDHEN, CDR2 SYDVKM. The CDR3 consists of 14 residues.

The chain joins TRBV6-2 or TRBV6-3 to TRBJ1-6; TCRdb's assignment of TRBD1 cannot be checked, as there is no DNA. The CDR3 has 16 amino acids. Germline loops: CDR1 MNHEY, CDR2 SVGEGT. CDR3 in amino acids: CASSSPGQGDNSPLHF.